The 28 T cell receptor beta chains presented below share a single source sample, sequenced in a study of T-cell memory formation after mild COVID-19. TCRdb used MiXCR to reprocess the 5' RACE reads, holding one entry per CDR3 protein. Of about 420,000 distinct CDR3 sequences in the sample, around a quarter were seen once. The sample consisted of PBMCs or a T cell subset sorted from them (not recorded which). Receptors originate from an adult woman who had mild COVID-19 (a few samples of this study predate the infection). Cell type and time point are not known.

This clonotype has ten or more counts. The genes are TRBV6-2 or TRBV6-3 and TRBJ2-5, with a weak D call TRBD2 (5 bases). Trimming removed 6 bases at V and 3 bases at J, with 11 bases between. The CDR3 is 13 amino acids. CDR1 is MNHEY, CDR2 SVGEGT, per germline. The chain's CDR3 is CASSPGIKETQYF. As DNA, the CDR3 is TGTGCCAGCAGCCCGGGGATAAAAGAGACCCAGTACTTC.

The CDR3 DNA reads TGTGCCAGCAGCGTAGGTTCCAGGGTTAATGAAAAACTGTTTTTT. Protein product: CASSVGSRVNEKLFF. The chain has TRBV9 and TRBJ1-4; a weak D match, TRBD1 (5 bases). Germline V gives CDR1 SGDLS, CDR2 YYNGEE. Between the trimmed V and J ends, which lost 0 bases and 4 bases, there was a span of 10 bases. This CDR3 has 15 residues.

There are a few counts of this clonotype. This chain joins TRBV9 and TRBJ2-1; D not certain. This CDR3 spans 12 amino acids. Trimming stripped 3 bases from V and 8 bases from J, with 9 bases between. Germline CDR1 reads SGDLS; CDR2 reads YYNGEE. The chain's CDR3 is CASSARTYEQFF. CDR3 nucleotide sequence: TGTGCCAGCAGCGCCCGGACCTATGAGCAGTTCTTC.

In its sample, this clonotype was seen a few times. V is TRBV7-8 and J is TRBJ1-5, with no clear D. The CDR3 loop spans 15 amino acids. V shed 1 base and J shed 6 bases, with 13 bases lying between them. From germline, CDR1 is SGHVS and CDR2 FQNEAQ. The CDR3 is CASSLGWAPGQPQHF. In DNA form, the CDR3 reads TGTGCCAGCAGCTTAGGATGGGCTCCGGGTCAGCCCCAGCATTTT.

This clonotype was observed many times. The chain has TRBV20-1 and TRBJ2-3; 7 bases agree with TRBD1. V lost 3 bases and J lost 2; bases outside the gene matches: 11. Germline-derived CDR1 and CDR2 are DFQATT and SNEGSKA (reference sequence). The CDR3 has 16 residues. CDR3 sequence: CSASAPGQLYTDTQYF. The CDR3 DNA reads TGCAGTGCTAGCGCTCCGGGACAGCTTTACACAGATACGCAGTATTTT.

This clonotype has only a few counts. The chain is built from TRBV20-1 and TRBJ2-7, with D perhaps TRBD2 (7 bases). Trimming cost V 0 bases and J 2 bases, with 14 bases left between them. The CDR3 covers 15 residues. Germline assignment: CDR1 DFQATT and CDR2 SNEGSKA (reference sequence). The CDR3 bases are TGCAGTGCTAGAGATCTCGGGGGGCCACCCTACGAGCAGTACTTC. Its translation is CSARDLGGPPYEQYF.

This clonotype has a handful of counts. The chain carries TRBV3-1 and TRBJ2-7; 11 bases are a match to TRBD2. V lost 1 base, J lost 4 bases, and 12 bases stayed unmatched. This CDR3 contains 18 residues. CDR1 is LGHDT and CDR2 is YNNKEL in the germline V gene (reference sequence). The CDR3 DNA reads TGTGCCAGCAGCCAAGGGATCGGCACTAGCGGGAGAGGGTACGAGCAGTACTTC. As protein: CASSQGIGTSGRGYEQYF.

The CDR3 here is CSVGNFWVRNTEAFF. In nucleotides, the CDR3 is TGCAGCGTTGGTAATTTTTGGGTCCGAAACACTGAAGCTTTCTTT. This chain connects TRBV29-1 to TRBJ1-1; no reliable D call. Trimming cost V 4 bases and J 2 bases, with 17 bases left between them. From germline, CDR1 is SQVTM and CDR2 ANQGSEA. The CDR3 is 15 residues long.

This clonotype turned up a few times. This rearrangement joins TRBV13 to TRBJ2-3; 8 bases line up with TRBD2. Trimming at V came to 10 bases and at J to 2 bases, leaving 8 bases not matched to a gene. CDR3 size: 14 residues. Looked up from germline, CDR1 is PRHDT and CDR2 is FYEKMQ (reference sequence). The CDR3 sequence: CATAGGRTTDTQYF. The CDR3 nucleotides read TGTGCCACCGCGGGGGGCCGCACCACAGATACGCAGTATTTT.

This clonotype was recorded a few times. CDR3 DNA: TGTGCCAGCAGCTTAACCCGGGACAGGGGATCTGAAGCTTTCTTT. Translating it yields CASSLTRDRGSEAFF. The chain uses TRBV11-3 and TRBJ1-1, with 10 bases fitting TRBD1. Germline V lookup: CDR1 SGHNT, CDR2 YENEEA. This CDR3 has 15 amino acids. J was trimmed by 6 bases and V by 2 bases; bases with no gene match: 6.

In its sample, this clonotype was seen a few times. This rearrangement joins TRBV6-6 to TRBJ2-1; no definite D call. Germline CDR1 and CDR2: MNHNY and SVGAGI (reference sequence). The ends were cut back, 5 bases at V and 6 bases at J, with 11 bases in the middle. The CDR3 loop spans 13 amino acids. The chain's CDR3 is CASSLVALNEQFF. The CDR3, as DNA: TGTGCCAGCAGTCTCGTGGCTCTCAATGAGCAGTTCTTC.

This chain links TRBV19 with TRBJ2-7; TRBD1 agrees at 8 bases. This CDR3 has 14 residues. CDR1 LNHDA and CDR2 SQIVND come from the germline V gene (reference sequence). V was clipped by 4 bases and J by 6 bases; unmatched bases: 8. CDR3 loop: CASSTGTGISEQYF. In DNA, the CDR3 is TGTGCCAGTAGTACCGGGACAGGAATAAGCGAGCAGTACTTC.

Only a few counts were recorded for this clonotype. The V gene is TRBV20-1, the J gene TRBJ1-1, with D unresolved. The V end lost 6 bases, the J end lost 7 bases, and 15 bases lay between the germline ends. Germline CDR1 DFQATT, CDR2 SNEGSKA (reference sequence). The CDR3 spans 12 residues. The CDR3 nucleotides are TGCAGTGCCGTTTTGCGGCAAGTTGAAGCTTTCTTT. Translation: CSAVLRQVEAFF.

This clonotype showed up just a few times. This chain uses TRBV7-2 with TRBJ1-1; 7 nucleotides match TRBD1. CDR1 SGHTA and CDR2 FQGNSA come from the germline V gene. V lost 1 base and J lost 5; bases outside the gene matches: 7. The CDR3 totals 15 residues. The CDR3 protein is CASSLEGALGTEAFF. The CDR3 region has the DNA TGTGCCAGCAGCTTAGAGGGGGCGCTTGGAACTGAAGCTTTCTTT.

The V gene is TRBV7-2, the J gene TRBJ2-7; D gene uncertain. CDR3 length equals 13 residues. With 5 bases removed from V and 3 bases from J, the gap between germline ends came to 11 bases. Germline V CDR1 and CDR2: SGHTA, FQGNSA. The CDR3 loop reads CASSHPRFYEQYF. For the CDR3, the DNA is TGTGCCAGCAGCCACCCCCGGTTCTACGAGCAGTACTTC.

This clonotype was detected a few times. The chain recombines TRBV12-3 or TRBV12-4 with TRBJ2-2; 12 bases fit TRBD2. The CDR3 runs to 17 residues. V gave up 6 bases and J gave up 3 bases; unmatched junction bases: 8. The CDR3 nucleotides are TGTGCCAGCAGCCCCGGACTAGCGGGACTACACACCGGGGAGCTGTTTTTT. It translates to CASSPGLAGLHTGELFF.

This clonotype occurred a few times. This chain connects TRBV12-3 or TRBV12-4 to TRBJ2-1, with 10 bases lining up with TRBD2. V dropped 6 bases and J dropped 8; count of bases not matched to a gene: 7. The length of the CDR3 is 14 residues. As DNA, the CDR3 is TGTGCCAGCAGGGACAGCGGGGGGGTCGATGAGCAGTTCTTC. This sequence encodes CASRDSGGVDEQFF.

A few counts support this clonotype. The rearrangement joins TRBV20-1 to TRBJ2-7; perhaps D is TRBD1 or TRBD2 (6 bases each). The V gene's germline CDR1 is DFQATT and CDR2 SNEGSKA (reference sequence). CDR3 length: 14 amino acids. The germline V and J ends were trimmed by 0 bases and 3 bases, with 12 bases remaining between them. CDR3 nucleotide sequence: TGCAGTGCTAGAGATTACGGGGGCTACTACGAGCAGTACTTC. Amino acid sequence: CSARDYGGYYEQYF.

This clonotype was seen more than once but under ten times. The gene calls are TRBV20-1 and TRBJ2-3; no clear D. There are 12 residues in the CDR3. Germline V gene sequence: CDR1 DFQATT, CDR2 SNEGSKA (reference sequence). V lost 4 bases, J lost 2 bases, and 7 bases lay in between. As DNA, the CDR3 is TGCAGTGCTACCCAAGTCACAGATACGCAGTATTTT. This sequence encodes CSATQVTDTQYF.

This clonotype occurred a few times. The chain uses TRBV24-1 and TRBJ2-2, with D unclear. CDR3 length: 13 amino acids. CDR1 is KGHDR and CDR2 is SFDVKD in the germline V gene. Deletions cut 8 bases from V and 2 bases from J, with 8 bases between. The DNA for the CDR3 is TGTGCCACCAAATTAAGTAACACCGGGGAGCTGTTTTTT. The encoded protein is CATKLSNTGELFF.

This clonotype has more than one count but fewer than ten. This chain connects TRBV7-9 to TRBJ2-7, with 8 nucleotides matching TRBD1. CDR1 is SEHNR, CDR2 FQNEAQ, per germline (reference sequence). The CDR3 is 14 residues long. V shed 4 bases and J 7 bases; nucleotides not matched to a gene: 9. In DNA, the CDR3 is TGTGCCAGCAGCTCGGGGACAGGCCTGAGTGAGCAGTACTTC. This sequence encodes CASSSGTGLSEQYF.

This chain uses TRBV3-1 with TRBJ1-5, with a weak D call TRBD1 (6 bases). Germline V gives CDR1 LGHDT, CDR2 YNNKEL (reference sequence). V was shortened by 5 bases and J by 4 bases, with 9 bases between the two germline ends. The CDR3 contains 13 residues. The CDR3 DNA reads TGTGCCAGCAGCATAACAGGGAATCAGCCCCAGCATTTT. It codes for CASSITGNQPQHF.

The chain employs TRBV7-2 and TRBJ1-4, with 10 bases matching TRBD1. Germline V gene sequence: CDR1 SGHTA, CDR2 FQGNSA. J gave up 4 bases and V 4 bases, and 0 bases lay outside the gene matches. The CDR3 loop spans 14 amino acids. The CDR3: CASSWDRGNEKLFF. The CDR3 DNA follows: TGTGCCAGCAGCTGGGACAGGGGTAATGAAAAACTGTTTTTT.

Written as DNA, the CDR3 is TGTGCCAGCAGCTTAGCGGCTGGGGGGGCGAGCACAGATACGCAGTATTTT. This gives the protein CASSLAAGGASTDTQYF. V is TRBV11-2 and J is TRBJ2-3, with a weak D call TRBD2 (7 bases). The CDR3 is made up of 17 amino acids. Germline V gene lookup returns CDR1 SGHAT and CDR2 FQNNGV. The V end was cut by 1 base, the J end by 0 bases, with 14 bases between. Full variable domain (remainder filled in from reference TRBV11-2 and TRBJ2-3): EAGVAQSPRYKIIEKRQSVAFWCNPISGHATLYWYQQILGQGPKLLIQFQNNGVVDDSQLPKDRFSAERLKGVDSTLKIQPAKLEDSAVYLCASSLAAGGASTDTQYFGPGTRLTVL.

V and J are TRBV27 and TRBJ1-2; D is ambiguous. CDR1 MNHEY and CDR2 SMNVEV come from the germline V gene (reference sequence). V gave up 5 bases and J gave up 3 bases, with 16 bases separating them. CDR3 length: 15 residues. The CDR3 here is CASSPSNGRYYGYTF. The CDR3 nucleotides are TGTGCCAGCAGTCCCTCCAATGGGCGGTACTATGGCTACACCTTC.

This chain uses TRBV29-1 with TRBJ2-4, with D possibly being TRBD1 (5 bases). Germline CDR1 reads SQVTM; CDR2 reads ANQGSEA. The CDR3 runs 16 residues. V dropped 0 bases and J dropped 1 base, with 13 bases sitting between them. The CDR3 DNA follows: TGCAGCGTTGAAGATGGGGCGGTCGGGGCCAAAAACATTCAGTACTTC. This encodes CSVEDGAVGAKNIQYF.

This clonotype was counted ten times or more. The rearrangement joins TRBV12-3 or TRBV12-4 to TRBJ2-4, with no clear D. This CDR3 region has 14 residues. Trimming removed 7 bases at V and 0 bases at J, with 10 bases between. CDR3 region: CASTRGVAKNIQYF. The CDR3 DNA follows: TGTGCCAGCACCCGTGGGGTAGCCAAAAACATTCAGTACTTC.

The chain carries TRBV7-2 and TRBJ2-5, with TRBD1 as a possible D gene (8 bases). CDR1 and CDR2 from the germline V gene are SGHTA and FQGNSA. This CDR3 region has 18 residues. Between the trimmed V and J ends, which lost 2 bases and 2 bases, there was a span of 21 bases. The CDR3 bases are TGTGCCAGCAGCTTAAAAATGAACAGGGGGGGCTTACAAGAGACCCAGTACTTC. Residues: CASSLKMNRGGLQETQYF.